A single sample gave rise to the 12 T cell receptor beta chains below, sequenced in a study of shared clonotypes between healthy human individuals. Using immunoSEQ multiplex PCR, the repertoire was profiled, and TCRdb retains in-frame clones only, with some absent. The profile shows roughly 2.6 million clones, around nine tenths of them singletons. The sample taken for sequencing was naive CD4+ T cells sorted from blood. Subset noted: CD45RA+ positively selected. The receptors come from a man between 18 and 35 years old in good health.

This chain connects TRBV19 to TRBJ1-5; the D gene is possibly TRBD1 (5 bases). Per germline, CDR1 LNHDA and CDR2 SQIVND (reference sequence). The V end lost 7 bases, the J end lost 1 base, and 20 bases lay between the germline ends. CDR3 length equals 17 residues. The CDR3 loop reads CASTPTGGRGSNQPQHF. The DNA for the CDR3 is TGTGCCAGTACCCCAACCGGAGGGAGGGGAAGCAATCAGCCCCAGCATTTT.

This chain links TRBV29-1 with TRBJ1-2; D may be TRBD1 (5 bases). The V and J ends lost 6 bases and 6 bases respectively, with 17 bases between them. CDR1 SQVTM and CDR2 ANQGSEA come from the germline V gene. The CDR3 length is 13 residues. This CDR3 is CSVGMGTFDGYTF. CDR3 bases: TGCAGCGTGGGGATGGGGACCTTCGATGGCTACACCTTC.

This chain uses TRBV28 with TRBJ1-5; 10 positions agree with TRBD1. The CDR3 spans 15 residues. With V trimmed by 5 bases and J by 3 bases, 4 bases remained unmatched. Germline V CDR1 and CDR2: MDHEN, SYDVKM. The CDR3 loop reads CASSEGQGNNQPQHF. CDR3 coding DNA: TGTGCCAGCAGTGAGGGACAGGGGAACAATCAGCCCCAGCATTTT.

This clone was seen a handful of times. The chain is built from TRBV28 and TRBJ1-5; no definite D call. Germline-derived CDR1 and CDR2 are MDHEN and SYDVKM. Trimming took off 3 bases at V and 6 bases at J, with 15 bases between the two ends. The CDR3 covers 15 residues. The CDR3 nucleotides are TGTGCCAGCAGTTTCTCCGGGGTTAGTTCTCAGCCCCAGCATTTT. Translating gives CASSFSGVSSQPQHF.

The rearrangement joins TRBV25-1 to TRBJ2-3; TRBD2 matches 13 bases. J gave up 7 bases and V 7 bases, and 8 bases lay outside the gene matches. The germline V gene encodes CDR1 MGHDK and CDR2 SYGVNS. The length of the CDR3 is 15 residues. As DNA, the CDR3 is TGTGCCAGCACCCCCACTAGCGGGGGGGGAAATACGCAGTATTTT. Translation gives CASTPTSGGGNTQYF.

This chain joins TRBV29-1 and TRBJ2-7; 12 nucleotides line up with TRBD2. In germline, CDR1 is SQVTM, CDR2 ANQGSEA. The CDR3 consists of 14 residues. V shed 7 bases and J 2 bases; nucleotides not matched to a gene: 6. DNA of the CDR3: TGCAGCGCCCGGACTAGCGGGAAGACCTACGAGCAGTACTTC. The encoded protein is CSARTSGKTYEQYF.

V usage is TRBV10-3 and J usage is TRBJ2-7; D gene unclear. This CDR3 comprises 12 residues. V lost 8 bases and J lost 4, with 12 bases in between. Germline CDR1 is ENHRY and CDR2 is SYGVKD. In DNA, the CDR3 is TGTGCCATCTCCGCCAGAACTTACGAGCAGTACTTC. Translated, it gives CAISARTYEQYF.

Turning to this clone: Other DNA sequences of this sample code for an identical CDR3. In DNA form, the CDR3 reads TGCGCCAGCAGCTCCCAGGGGGTCAACACTGAAGCTTTCTTT. It codes for CASSSQGVNTEAFF. This chain connects TRBV5-1 to TRBJ1-1; TRBD1 agrees at 7 bases. The J segment lost 2 bases and the V segment lost 3 bases, leaving 4 bases of the junction unmatched. This CDR3 comprises 14 residues. Germline CDR1 and CDR2: SGHRS and YFSETQ.

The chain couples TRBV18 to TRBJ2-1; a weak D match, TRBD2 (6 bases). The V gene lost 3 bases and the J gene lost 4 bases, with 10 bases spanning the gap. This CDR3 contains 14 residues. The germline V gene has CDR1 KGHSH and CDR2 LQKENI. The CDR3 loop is CASSPTGLYNEQFF. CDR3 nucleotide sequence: TGTGCCAGCTCACCCACGGGACTTTACAATGAGCAGTTCTTC.

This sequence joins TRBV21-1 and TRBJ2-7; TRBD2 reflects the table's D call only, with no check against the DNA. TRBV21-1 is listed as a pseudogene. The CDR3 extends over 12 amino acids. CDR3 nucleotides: TGTGCCAGCAGCAAAGCCGGTAACGAGCAGTACTTC. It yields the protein CASSKAGNEQYF.

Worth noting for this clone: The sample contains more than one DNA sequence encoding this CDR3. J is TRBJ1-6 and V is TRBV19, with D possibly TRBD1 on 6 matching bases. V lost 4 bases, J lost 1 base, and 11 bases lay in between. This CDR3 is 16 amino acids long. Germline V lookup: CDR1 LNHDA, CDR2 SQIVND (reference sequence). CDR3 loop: CASSTTGRSYNSPLHF. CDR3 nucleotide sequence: TGTGCCAGTAGTACCACAGGGAGATCCTATAATTCACCCCTCCACTTT.

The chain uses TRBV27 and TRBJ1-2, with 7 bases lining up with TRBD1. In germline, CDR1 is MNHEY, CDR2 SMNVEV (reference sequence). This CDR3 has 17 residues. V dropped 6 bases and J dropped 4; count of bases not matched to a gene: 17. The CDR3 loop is CASSFASRGTALYGYTF. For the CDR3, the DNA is TGTGCCAGCAGCTTCGCCTCCAGGGGGACGGCCCTCTATGGCTACACCTTC.